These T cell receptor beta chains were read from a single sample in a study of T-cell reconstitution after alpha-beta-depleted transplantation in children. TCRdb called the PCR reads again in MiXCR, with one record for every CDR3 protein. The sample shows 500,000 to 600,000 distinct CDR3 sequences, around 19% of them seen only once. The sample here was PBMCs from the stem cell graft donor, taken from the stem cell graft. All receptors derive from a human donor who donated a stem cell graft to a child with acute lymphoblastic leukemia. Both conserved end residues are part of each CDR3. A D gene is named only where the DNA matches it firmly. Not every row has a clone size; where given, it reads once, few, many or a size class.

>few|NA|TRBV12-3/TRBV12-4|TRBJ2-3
TGTGCCAGCACTAGCTCGGGACAAAGATTAGATACGCAGTATTTT
CASTSSGQRLDTQYF
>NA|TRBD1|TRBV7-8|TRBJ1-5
TGTGCCAGCAGCTTAGGTTCTGGCTTACGGGACAGGGTGGTCCAGCCCCAGCATTTT
CASSLGSGLRDRVVQPQHF
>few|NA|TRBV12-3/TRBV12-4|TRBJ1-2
TGTGCCAGCAGTTTAAGCGGCCTTAACTATGGCTACACCTTC
CASSLSGLNYGYTF
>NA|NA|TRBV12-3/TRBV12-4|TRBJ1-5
TGTGCCAGCAGTTTCGTCGGGGGCCCCCGATATAGCAATCAGCCCCAGCATTTT
CASSFVGGPRYSNQPQHF
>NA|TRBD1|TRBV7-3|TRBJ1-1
TGTGCCAGCAGCTCCGGGACAGGGGGCGCGAACACTGAAGCTTTCTTT
CASSSGTGGANTEAFF
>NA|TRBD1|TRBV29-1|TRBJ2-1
TGCAGCGTTGAATTAGGGCCCGGACAGGGAGGATCCAATGAGCAGTTCTTC
CSVELGPGQGGSNEQFF
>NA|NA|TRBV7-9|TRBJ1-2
TGTGCCAGCAGCTTAGTAGGCAGGGTCTATGGCTACACCTTC
CASSLVGRVYGYTF
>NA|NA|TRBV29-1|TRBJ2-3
TGCAGCGTTGTATCAGGCACCACAGATACGCAGTATTTT
CSVVSGTTDTQYF
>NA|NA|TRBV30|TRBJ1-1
TGTGCCTGGGGATCTTACACTGAAGCTTTCTTT
CAWGSYTEAFF
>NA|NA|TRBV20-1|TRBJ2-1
TGCAGTGCTGGCTTGGCGGTGAGAAGCGATTACAATGAGCAGTTCTTC
CSAGLAVRSDYNEQFF
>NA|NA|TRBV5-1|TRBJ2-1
TGCGCCAGCAGCGAACGGGAATACAATGAGCAGTTCTTC
CASSEREYNEQFF
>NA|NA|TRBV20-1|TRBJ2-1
TGCAGTGCTAGAGATGGCCGGACCGTCAGCAACAATGAGCAGTTCTTC
CSARDGRTVSNNEQFF
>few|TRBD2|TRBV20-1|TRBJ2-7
TGCAGTGCTAGAGACAGCCCAGCGGGAGTACTCTACGAGCAGTACTTC
CSARDSPAGVLYEQYF
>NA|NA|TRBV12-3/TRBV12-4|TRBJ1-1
TGTGCCAGCAGTTTTACCGAAGAAGCTTTCTTT
CASSFTEEAFF
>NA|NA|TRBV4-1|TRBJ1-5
TGCGCCAGCAGCCAAGCAGGTTTGGACGGTAATCAGCCCCAGCATTTT
CASSQAGLDGNQPQHF
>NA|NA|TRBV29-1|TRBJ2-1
TGCAGCGTTGGCGAGACTTTCTACAATGAGCAGTTCTTC
CSVGETFYNEQFF
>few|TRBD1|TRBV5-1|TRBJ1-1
TGCGCCAGCAGCCCGAAGGACAGGGGGCTAGCCCCTGAAGCTTTCTTT
CASSPKDRGLAPEAFF
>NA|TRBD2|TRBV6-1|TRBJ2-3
TGTGCCACTCGACTAGCGGGAGTAATAGATACGCAGTATTTT
CATRLAGVIDTQYF
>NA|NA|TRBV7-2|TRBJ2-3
TGTGCCAGCAGCTTTACCGGGGCAGCCACAGATACGCAGTATTTT
CASSFTGAATDTQYF
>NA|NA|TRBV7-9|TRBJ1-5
TGTGCCAGCAGCTTGTGGGGGAGGACAGGCAATCAGCCCCAGCATTTT
CASSLWGRTGNQPQHF
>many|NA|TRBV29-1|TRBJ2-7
TGCAGCGTCGGGCTCCGCGGGGCCGAGCAGTACTTC
CSVGLRGAEQYF
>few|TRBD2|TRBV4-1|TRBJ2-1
TGCGCCAGCAGCCACCGGACTAGTGCGTGGCAGTTCTTC
CASSHRTSAWQFF
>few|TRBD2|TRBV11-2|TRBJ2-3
TGTGCCAGCAGCCGGGGCGGGAGGGCCGGCACAGATACGCAGTATTTT
CASSRGGRAGTDTQYF
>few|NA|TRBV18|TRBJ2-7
TGTGCCAGCTCACCACCAGGACAAGCCTCCTACGAGCAGTACTTC
CASSPPGQASYEQYF
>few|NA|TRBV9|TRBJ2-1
TGTGCCAGCAGCGTCGGGGGGCTCGAGCAGTTCTTC
CASSVGGLEQFF
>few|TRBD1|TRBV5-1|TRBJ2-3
TGCGCCAGCAGCTGGCCGGACAGGGCGGGCACAGATACGCAGTATTTT
CASSWPDRAGTDTQYF
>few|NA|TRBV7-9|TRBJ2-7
TGTGCCAGCAGCGCTTTGTACGAGCAGTACTTC
CASSALYEQYF